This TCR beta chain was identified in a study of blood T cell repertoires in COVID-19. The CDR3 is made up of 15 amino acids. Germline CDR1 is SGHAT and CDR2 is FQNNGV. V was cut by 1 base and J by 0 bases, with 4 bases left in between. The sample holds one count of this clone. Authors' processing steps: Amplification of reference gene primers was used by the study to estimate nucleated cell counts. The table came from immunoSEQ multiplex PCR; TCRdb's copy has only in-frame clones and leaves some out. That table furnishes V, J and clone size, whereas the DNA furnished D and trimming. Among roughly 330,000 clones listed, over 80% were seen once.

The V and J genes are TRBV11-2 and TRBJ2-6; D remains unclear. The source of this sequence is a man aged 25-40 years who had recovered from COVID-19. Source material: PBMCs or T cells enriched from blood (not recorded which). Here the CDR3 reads CASSLASSGANVLTF. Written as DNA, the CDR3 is TGTGCCAGCAGCTTAGCCAGCTCTGGGGCCAACGTCCTGACTTTC.